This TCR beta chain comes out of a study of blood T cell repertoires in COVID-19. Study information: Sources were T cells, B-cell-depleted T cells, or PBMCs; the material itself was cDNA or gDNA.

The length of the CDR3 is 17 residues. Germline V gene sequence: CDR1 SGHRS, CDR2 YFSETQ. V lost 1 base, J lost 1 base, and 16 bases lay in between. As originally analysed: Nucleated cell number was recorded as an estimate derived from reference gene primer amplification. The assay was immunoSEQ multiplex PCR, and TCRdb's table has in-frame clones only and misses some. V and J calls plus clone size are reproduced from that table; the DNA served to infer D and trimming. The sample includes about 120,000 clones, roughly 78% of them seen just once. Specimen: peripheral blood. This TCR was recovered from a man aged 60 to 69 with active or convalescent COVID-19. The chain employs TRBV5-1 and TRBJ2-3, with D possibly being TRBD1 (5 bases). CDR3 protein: CASSLSLGVVGTDTQYF. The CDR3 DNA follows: TGCGCCAGCAGCTTGAGTTTAGGGGTGGTAGGCACAGATACGCAGTATTTT.